This T cell receptor (beta chain) was obtained from a study of CD8+CD57+ T cells in acquired aplastic anemia. Background on the study: Quantities of DNA derived from sorted CD4+ and CD8+ cells averaged 3.2 ug.

There are 14 residues in the CDR3. Deletions cut 5 bases from V and 9 bases from J, with 18 bases between. Germline CDR1 is LNHNV and CDR2 is YYDKDF (reference sequence). Both TCR beta VDJ combination and CDR3 sequence profiling were carried out. Genomic DNA was the template for this profiling. TCRdb analysed the reads with MiXCR anew, one entry per CDR3 protein. The repertoire consists of under 200,000 distinct CDR3 sequences, with under 55% occurring once and the leading ten covering about 9.7%. Whoever was chosen for sequencing had shown CD8+CD57+ cell expansion by flow cytometry. The sequence was collected from a human donor with aplastic anemia. This sequence joins TRBV15 and TRBJ2-3, with D tentatively TRBD2 (5 bases). The source material was sorted CD4+, CD8+, or CD8+CD57+ T cells (not recorded which) from PBMCs. The CDR3 region is CATSPPESGPTQYF. CDR3 nucleotide sequence: TGTGCCACCAGCCCCCCCGAAAGCGGCCCGACGCAGTATTTT.